This entry concerns a single T cell receptor (beta chain). The sample comes from a study of OX40 agonist ivuxolimab in advanced cancers. Background on the study: Three patients, one with hepatocellular carcinoma and two with cutaneous melanoma, responded partially.

The CDR3 spans 14 residues. CDR1 and CDR2 from the germline V gene are MDHEN and SYDVKM. V lost 6 bases and J lost 8, with 18 bases in between. The method was immunoSEQ multiplex PCR; TCRdb's version includes in-frame clones alone and lacks a portion of them. Of about 79,000 clones in the sample, roughly 94% are singletons; the top ten hold about 10%. The J gene is TRBJ2-3, the V gene TRBV28; D is possibly TRBD2 (6 bases). The sequence derives from an adult with an advanced solid tumor such as melanoma, head and neck, liver or kidney cancer. This material consisted of CD4+ or CD8+ T cells sorted from blood, taken in a trial of the OX40 agonist ivuxolimab. The CDR3 nucleotides are TGTGCCAGCAGCCCACTAGCCCCCCAGCCTACGCAGTATTTT. Its translation is CASSPLAPQPTQYF.